This T cell receptor beta chain comes out of a study of a mutant IDH1 vaccine in newly diagnosed glioma. Whole-study context: Radiotherapy, temozolomide, or both had been given previously, and both were given to most.

Data came from immunoSEQ multiplex PCR; TCRdb stores just in-frame clones and leaves some out. The sample yields some 60,000 clones, around 83% seen once. Stated time point: week 47, end of study. Every vaccine dose comprised 300 ug of mutant IDH1 20-mer peptide plus topical imiquimod. Study outcomes and limitations: Pseudoprogression appears to have had no connection to changes in top peripheral T cell clonotypes.

CDR1 and CDR2 (germline): SGHNT, YYREEE (reference sequence). The V end was cut by 0 bases, the J end by 5 bases, with 14 bases between. This CDR3 region has 15 residues. Turning to this clone: The antigen is undetermined.

This clonotype was obtained from a woman between 45 and 65 years old with glioma. Sample: PBMCs, taken from a glioma patient whose treatment included an IDH1 peptide vaccine. The chain is built from TRBV5-4 and TRBJ2-5; a weak D match, TRBD2 (5 bases). The CDR3 DNA follows: TGTGCCAGCAGCTTGGGAGGTGCGGGTGGGGAGACCCAGTACTTC. The encoded protein is CASSLGGAGGETQYF.